Presented here are 31 T cell receptor beta chains from one specimen sequenced in a study of radiation and T cells in renal cell carcinoma. The data were produced by immunoSEQ multiplex PCR, yet TCRdb's version contains in-frame clones alone and is incomplete. This sample has 100,000 to 150,000 clones, with around 82% found just once. Documented time point: blood 2 weeks post-SBRT. Treatment given: 15 Gy SBRT to primary tumor, nephrectomy 4 weeks later. Sequenced material: blood, taken from a patient whose treatment included radiotherapy and nephrectomy. Receptors originate from a man aged 45-65 years with renal cell carcinoma.

The chain links TRBV6-5 to TRBJ1-4, with D tentatively TRBD1 (5 bases). CDR1 is MNHEY and CDR2 is SVGAGI in the germline V gene. Between the trimmed V and J ends, which lost 7 bases and 7 bases, there was a span of 7 bases. CDR3 length equals 11 residues. CDR3: CASMGPEKLFF. CDR3 sequence (DNA): TGTGCCAGCATGGGGCCTGAAAAACTGTTTTTT.

The sample holds a few counts of this clone. The V gene is TRBV5-5, the J gene TRBJ2-5, with D possibly being TRBD1 (6 bases). V lost 4 bases to trimming and J lost 0 bases, with 13 bases between them. The CDR3 contains 15 residues. Germline V gene lookup returns CDR1 SGHKS and CDR2 YYEKEE (reference sequence). This CDR3 is CASSRGRTDQETQYF. Written as DNA, the CDR3 is TGTGCCAGCAGCAGAGGGCGGACAGACCAAGAGACCCAGTACTTC.

The chain employs TRBV5-1 and TRBJ2-7; D unclear. The CDR3 has 13 amino acids. Germline assignment: CDR1 SGHRS and CDR2 YFSETQ. V was trimmed by 1 base and J by 3 bases, leaving 8 bases between them. The CDR3 reads CASSLSRYYEQYF. The DNA for the CDR3 is TGCGCCAGCAGCTTGTCCAGGTACTACGAGCAGTACTTC.

This chain links TRBV1 with TRBJ2-5; TRBD2 is the table's D call, not checked against the DNA. TRBV1 is classified as a pseudogene. There are 13 residues in the CDR3. The CDR3 loop is CTSSRRSGGHQYF. The CDR3 DNA reads TGCACCAGCAGCCGGAGGAGCGGGGGACACCAGTACTTC.

This chain joins TRBV10-1 and TRBJ2-1; D possibly corresponds to TRBD2 (6 bases). With 7 bases removed from V and 6 bases from J, the gap between germline ends came to 19 bases. This CDR3 is built from 15 residues. Germline V gives CDR1 WNHNN, CDR2 SYGVQD (reference sequence). CDR3 amino acids: CASKPGGVFRNEQFF. CDR3 DNA: TGCGCCAGCAAGCCGGGCGGGGTTTTTCGCAATGAGCAGTTCTTC.

The rearrangement links TRBV5-1 to TRBJ1-6; D gene unclear. With 4 bases removed from V and 9 bases from J, the gap between germline ends came to 17 bases. The CDR3 is 15 residues long. From germline, CDR1 is SGHRS and CDR2 YFSETQ. The CDR3 bases are TGCGCCAGCAGCCCCTCGGATGGGGAGGGTTCACCCCTCCACTTT. This codes for CASSPSDGEGSPLHF.

V usage is TRBV4-3 and J usage is TRBJ2-2; D may be TRBD1 (7 bases). Trimming took off 0 bases at V and 5 bases at J, with 22 bases between the two ends. The CDR3 is 19 amino acids. Germline V gene sequence: CDR1 LGHNA, CDR2 YSLEER. CDR3 sequence: CASSQDIGGGAFNTGELFF. Here the CDR3 DNA reads TGCGCCAGCAGCCAAGATATTGGAGGGGGCGCTTTTAATACCGGGGAGCTGTTTTTT.

This clone has a single count. The rearrangement links TRBV4-2 to TRBJ2-3, with 9 bases lining up with TRBD2. V was clipped by 4 bases and J by 5 bases; unmatched bases: 10. From germline, CDR1 is LGHNA and CDR2 YNFKEQ. The CDR3 has 16 amino acids. DNA of the CDR3: TGTGCCAGCAGCCTCCTAGCGGGGCCCCGCGGAGATACGCAGTATTTT. This encodes CASSLLAGPRGDTQYF.

The chain is built from TRBV4-1 and TRBJ2-1; 9 bases line up with TRBD1. Per germline, CDR1 MGHRA and CDR2 YSYEKL. V gave up 1 base and J gave up 3 bases; unmatched junction bases: 4. The CDR3 contains 16 residues. The CDR3 nucleotides read TGCGCCAGCAGCCAAGGGGGGACAGGGATCTACAATGAGCAGTTCTTC. Encoded protein: CASSQGGTGIYNEQFF.

The rearrangement joins TRBV18 to TRBJ1-4; D gene uncertain. The germline V gene has CDR1 KGHSH and CDR2 LQKENI. The CDR3 runs 12 residues. V lost 3 bases and J lost 5, with 4 bases in between. The DNA for the CDR3 is TGTGCCAGCTCACCCAACAATGAAAAACTGTTTTTT. Residues: CASSPNNEKLFF.

This clone has more than one count but fewer than ten. This chain connects TRBV19 to TRBJ1-5; no reliable D call. The germline V gene has CDR1 LNHDA and CDR2 SQIVND (reference sequence). The CDR3 is 13 residues long. The V and J ends lost 4 bases and 7 bases respectively, with 11 bases between them. The CDR3 protein is CASSNSIGQPQHF. The DNA of the CDR3 is TGTGCCAGTAGTAATTCCATAGGGCAGCCCCAGCATTTT.

Here the CDR3 DNA reads TGCGCCAGCAGCTTGGGGCAGGCGGACTCCTACGAGCAGTACTTC. Translated: CASSLGQADSYEQYF. The genes are TRBV5-1 and TRBJ2-7; D call uncertain. The germline V gene has CDR1 SGHRS and CDR2 YFSETQ. Trimming stripped 0 bases from V and 0 bases from J, with 10 bases between. The CDR3 covers 15 residues.

This clone was detected a few times. The chain's CDR3 is CASSTIGHLAKNIQYF. The DNA of the CDR3 is TGTGCCAGTAGTACAATAGGACATTTAGCCAAAAACATTCAGTACTTC. The chain combines TRBV19 with TRBJ2-4, with TRBD1 as a possible D gene (5 bases). The CDR3 consists of 16 residues. Trimming pared 4 bases from V and 0 bases from J, leaving 13 bases between. Germline V CDR1 and CDR2: LNHDA, SQIVND (reference sequence).

This clone was detected many times. The chain links TRBV6-6 to TRBJ1-2, with TRBD1 identical over 7 bases. Trimming took 5 bases from V and 6 from J; bases not matched to a gene: 6. In germline, CDR1 is MNHNY, CDR2 SVGAGI (reference sequence). The CDR3 totals 13 residues. The CDR3 bases are TGTGCCAGCAGTCGACAGGGTTCAGATGGCTACACCTTC. Protein sequence: CASSRQGSDGYTF.

The V and J genes are TRBV7-9 and TRBJ1-1; the D is unclear. There are 12 residues in the CDR3. V lost 3 bases, J lost 5 bases, and 7 bases lay in between. CDR1 is SEHNR, CDR2 FQNEAQ, per germline (reference sequence). The CDR3 nucleotides are TGTGCCAGCAGCTTTGGAATAACTGAAGCTTTCTTT. Its translation: CASSFGITEAFF.

The chain uses TRBV7-9 and TRBJ1-1; D is perhaps TRBD1 (5 bases). This CDR3 has 13 amino acids. In germline, CDR1 is SEHNR, CDR2 FQNEAQ (reference sequence). V lost 7 bases and J 2 bases, leaving 11 bases between the germline ends. The CDR3 DNA follows: TGTGCCAGCACCGAGGGGACCAACACTGAAGCTTTCTTT. Translated, it gives CASTEGTNTEAFF.

V is TRBV9 and J is TRBJ2-3, with 8 bases fitting TRBD1. The junction had 7 bases not matched to a gene; V was cut back by 3 bases and J by 1 base. CDR3 size: 16 residues. CDR1 and CDR2 (germline): SGDLS, YYNGEE. The CDR3 region is CASSAQGAGGTDTQYF. The CDR3 region has the DNA TGTGCCAGCAGCGCCCAGGGGGCGGGTGGCACAGATACGCAGTATTTT. Filled out from reference TRBV9 and TRBJ2-3, the complete variable domain reads DSGVTQTPKHLITATGQRVTLRCSPRSGDLSVYWYQQSLDQGLQFLIQYYNGEERAKGNILERFSAQQFPDLHSELNLSSLELGDSALYFCASSAQGAGGTDTQYFGPGTRLTVL.

This chain's CDR3 is CASSGQGDGYTF. CDR3 in DNA: TGTGCCAGTAGTGGACAGGGGGACGGCTACACCTTC. The rearrangement uses TRBV19 and TRBJ1-2; TRBD1 matches at 10 bases. V dropped 5 bases and J dropped 8; count of bases not matched to a gene: 2. Per germline, CDR1 LNHDA and CDR2 SQIVND (reference sequence). This CDR3 has 12 amino acids.

The sample holds one count of this clone. The gene calls are TRBV28 and TRBJ2-2; 8 bases map to TRBD2. Germline V gene data show CDR1 as MDHEN and CDR2 as SYDVKM. The CDR3 has 16 amino acids. Trimming cost V 4 bases and J 0 bases; bases outside gene matches: 4. This CDR3 reads CASSSPGGANTGELFF. CDR3 coding DNA: TGTGCCAGCAGTTCCCCGGGGGGGGCGAACACCGGGGAGCTGTTTTTT.

The V call is TRBV5-6, the J call TRBJ1-4, with TRBD1 identical over 7 bases. Losses at the gene ends were 0 bases for V and 8 bases for J; bases not matched to a gene: 7. This CDR3 has 15 amino acids. Germline V gives CDR1 SGHDT, CDR2 YYEEEE. The CDR3 DNA sequence: TGTGCCAGCAGCTTGGATCCAGGGGGTGTGGAAAAACTGTTTTTT. It codes for CASSLDPGGVEKLFF.

V is TRBV19 and J is TRBJ2-7; 8 bases are a match to TRBD1. The CDR3 loop spans 15 amino acids. V lost 5 bases to trimming and J lost 0 bases; unmatched junction nucleotides: 6. Germline V gives CDR1 LNHDA, CDR2 SQIVND (reference sequence). The CDR3 reads CASSLGQVVSYEQYF. The CDR3 nucleotides read TGTGCCAGTAGTTTGGGACAGGTTGTCTCCTACGAGCAGTACTTC.

The chain recombines TRBV2 with TRBJ2-1, with TRBD2 matching 8 bases. The CDR3 has 15 residues. J was trimmed by 2 bases and V by 2 bases; bases with no gene match: 2. Germline CDR1 is SNHLY and CDR2 is FYNNEI. CDR3 sequence: CASSETGGPYNEQFF. Written as DNA, the CDR3 is TGTGCCAGCAGTGAAACGGGAGGGCCCTACAATGAGCAGTTCTTC. The entire variable domain, with the rest obtained from reference TRBV2 and TRBJ2-1, is as follows: EPEVTQTPSHQVTQMGQEVILRCVPISNHLYFYWYRQILGQKVEFLVSFYNNEISEKSEIFDDQFSVERPDGSNFTLKIRSTKLEDSAMYFCASSETGGPYNEQFFGPGTRLTVL.

J is TRBJ2-1 and V is TRBV7-9, with D possibly being TRBD1 or TRBD2 (5 bases each). Trimming left V 1 base short and J 8 bases short, with 12 bases between. CDR1 is SEHNR and CDR2 is FQNEAQ in the germline V gene (reference sequence). The CDR3 spans 14 residues. CDR3 in amino acids: CASSLGSGLDEQFF. CDR3 coding DNA: TGTGCCAGCAGCTTAGGATCGGGGCTGGATGAGCAGTTCTTC.

The gene calls are TRBV2 and TRBJ1-1, with TRBD1 as a possible D gene (5 bases). The CDR3 spans 16 residues. Germline values: CDR1 SNHLY, CDR2 FYNNEI. V was shortened by 7 bases and J by 4 bases, with 22 bases between the two germline ends. CDR3: CASTPNRAGTGTEAFF. CDR3 in DNA: TGTGCCAGCACCCCAAATCGGGCAGGGACGGGCACTGAAGCTTTCTTT.

The gene calls are TRBV18 and TRBJ2-7, with 8 bases fitting TRBD1. The J segment lost 5 bases and the V segment lost 4 bases, leaving 10 bases of the junction unmatched. Germline loops: CDR1 KGHSH, CDR2 LQKENI. This CDR3 comprises 15 residues. This CDR3 reads CASSRPDRGNNEQYF. The CDR3, as DNA: TGTGCCAGCTCACGCCCCGACAGGGGAAACAACGAGCAGTACTTC. The variable domain in full, completed from reference TRBV18 and TRBJ2-7, reads NAGVMQNPRHLVRRRGQEARLRCSPMKGHSHVYWYRQLPEEGLKFMVYLQKENIIDESGMPKERFSAEFPKEGPSILRIQQVVRGDSAAYFCASSRPDRGNNEQYFGPGTRLTVT.

The chain employs TRBV7-2 and TRBJ1-3, with unresolved D. CDR3 size: 14 residues. V lost 2 bases and J 4 bases, leaving 9 bases between the germline ends. CDR1 SGHTA and CDR2 FQGNSA come from the germline V gene. The CDR3 DNA follows: TGTGCCAGCAGCTTAACATACGGAGGAAACACCATATATTTT. This encodes CASSLTYGGNTIYF.

This clone was picked up one time. This chain connects TRBV7-6 to TRBJ2-1; D perhaps matches TRBD2 (5 bases). The germline V gene encodes CDR1 SGHVS and CDR2 FNYEAQ. This CDR3 is built from 11 residues. V lost 7 bases to trimming and J lost 7 bases, with 8 bases between them. The CDR3 sequence: CASKSGNEQFF. Here the CDR3 DNA reads TGTGCCAGCAAATCGGGAAATGAGCAGTTCTTC.

The V call is TRBV10-1, the J call TRBJ2-3; 7 bases align to TRBD1. V was pared by 3 bases and J by 1 base, with 1 base of the junction left unmatched. There are 14 residues in the CDR3. The germline gives CDR1 WNHNN, CDR2 SYGVQD (reference sequence). CDR3 amino acids: CASSEGQGTDTQYF. The CDR3 nucleotides read TGCGCCAGCAGTGAAGGACAGGGCACAGATACGCAGTATTTT.

The chain combines TRBV30 with TRBJ2-7; D is unclear. Germline V gene lookup returns CDR1 GTSNPN and CDR2 SVGIG (reference sequence). This CDR3 is 13 amino acids long. The germline V and J ends were trimmed by 0 bases and 6 bases, with 12 bases remaining between them. CDR3 protein: CAWSVARQGEQYF. For the CDR3, the DNA is TGTGCCTGGAGTGTAGCCAGGCAAGGCGAGCAGTACTTC.

The gene calls are TRBV29-1 and TRBJ2-3; D is ambiguous. Per germline, CDR1 SQVTM and CDR2 ANQGSEA. The ends were cut back, 0 bases at V and 4 bases at J, with 14 bases in the middle. This CDR3 has 15 residues. CDR3 DNA: TGCAGCGTTGAAGATCGGACCCGTCAGGCAGATACGCAGTATTTT. Amino acids: CSVEDRTRQADTQYF.

The chain joins TRBV5-1 to TRBJ2-1, with 10 bases identical to TRBD1. After removal of 2 bases from V and 8 bases from J, the junction contained 7 bases not matched to a gene. Germline assignment: CDR1 SGHRS and CDR2 YFSETQ. This CDR3 spans 15 amino acids. CDR3 protein: CASSFSGTGVDEQFF. The DNA for the CDR3 is TGCGCCAGCAGCTTTTCCGGGACAGGGGTAGATGAGCAGTTCTTC.